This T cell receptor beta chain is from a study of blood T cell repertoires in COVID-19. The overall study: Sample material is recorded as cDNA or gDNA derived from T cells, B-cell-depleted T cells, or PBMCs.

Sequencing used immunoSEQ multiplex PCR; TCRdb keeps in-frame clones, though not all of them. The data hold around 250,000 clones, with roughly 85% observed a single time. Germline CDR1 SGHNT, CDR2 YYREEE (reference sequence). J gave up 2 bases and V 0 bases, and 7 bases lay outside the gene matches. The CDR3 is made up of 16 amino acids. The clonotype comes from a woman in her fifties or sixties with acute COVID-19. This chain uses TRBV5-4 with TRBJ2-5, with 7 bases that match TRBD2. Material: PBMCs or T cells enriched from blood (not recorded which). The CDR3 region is CASSLVGSGLQETQYF. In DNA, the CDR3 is TGTGCCAGCAGCTTGGTAGGTAGCGGGCTTCAAGAGACCCAGTACTTC.